Shown below are 26 T cell receptor beta chains from a single sample sequenced in a study of blood T cells in healthy people across ages. It was with a sample-barcoded 5' primer and a J-beta primer mix that a second PCR of about 6 to 12 cycles was run. TCRdb used MiXCR to reprocess the 5' RACE reads, holding one entry per CDR3 protein. The sample includes approximately 940,000 distinct CDR3 sequences, roughly 50% of them seen just once. Material for sequencing was blood. The origin of the receptors is a man aged 25-45 years in good health.

The chain links TRBV29-1 to TRBJ2-5, with 8 nucleotides matching TRBD1. CDR1 is SQVTM, CDR2 ANQGSEA, per germline. Germline trimming cut 2 bases from V and 2 bases from J; bases unmatched to any gene: 4. The CDR3 has 14 amino acids. The CDR3: CSVERDRRQETQYF. DNA of the CDR3: TGCAGCGTTGAACGGGACAGGAGACAAGAGACCCAGTACTTC.

This clonotype was detected a few times. The chain has TRBV11-2 and TRBJ2-3; TRBD1 aligns across 7 bases. V dropped 5 bases and J dropped 3; count of bases not matched to a gene: 8. Per germline, CDR1 SGHAT and CDR2 FQNNGV. The CDR3 is 15 residues long. DNA of the CDR3: TGTGCCAGCAGCGAACAGGGGTCGGGGACAGATACGCAGTATTTT. It yields the protein CASSEQGSGTDTQYF.

The rearrangement joins TRBV5-1 to TRBJ2-1; 15 bases map to TRBD2. V lost 3 bases to trimming and J lost 1 base; unmatched junction nucleotides: 8. This CDR3 contains 19 residues. Germline assignment: CDR1 SGHRS and CDR2 YFSETQ. The DNA of the CDR3 is TGCGCCAGCAGCTCCAAAGGACTAGCGGGGGGGCGGTCCTACAATGAGCAGTTCTTC. Protein sequence: CASSSKGLAGGRSYNEQFF.

The chain employs TRBV7-9 and TRBJ1-1; D is undetermined. This CDR3 is built from 10 residues. Trimming took 8 bases from V and 5 from J, leaving 6 bases between them. CDR1 is SEHNR and CDR2 is FQNEAQ in the germline V gene (reference sequence). The CDR3 region has the DNA TGTGCCAGCGGTCAGACTGAAGCTTTCTTT. It encodes CASGQTEAFF.

The chain employs TRBV20-1 and TRBJ2-5; D may be TRBD2 (6 bases). Trimming removed 1 base at V and 3 bases at J, with 27 bases between. This CDR3 is 19 amino acids long. The V gene's germline CDR1 is DFQATT and CDR2 SNEGSKA (reference sequence). CDR3: CSARVLSPWAGTLEETQYF. The CDR3 DNA reads TGCAGTGCTAGAGTTCTCTCCCCTTGGGCGGGGACGCTGGAAGAGACCCAGTACTTC.

The V and J genes are TRBV5-1 and TRBJ2-1; D is unresolved. The V and J ends lost 5 bases and 9 bases respectively, with 15 bases between them. CDR1 and CDR2 from the germline V gene are SGHRS and YFSETQ. The CDR3 is made up of 13 amino acids. The CDR3 sequence: CASRIGGVTEQFF. In DNA form, the CDR3 reads TGCGCCAGCAGAATTGGTGGGGTTACTGAGCAGTTCTTC. The entire variable domain, with the rest obtained from reference TRBV5-1 and TRBJ2-1, is as follows: KAGVTQTPRYLIKTRGQQVTLSCSPISGHRSVSWYQQTPGQGLQFLFEYFSETQRNKGNFPGRFSGRQFSNSRSEMNVSTLELGDSALYLCASRIGGVTEQFFGPGTRLTVL.

The chain carries TRBV4-1 and TRBJ2-5; D remains unclear. The J call could be wrong; TRBJ2-7 is a better fit for the DNA end. The CDR3 totals 14 residues. Germline CDR1 MGHRA, CDR2 YSYEKL. The CDR3 sequence is CASSQDGGFYEQYF. The DNA of the CDR3 is TGCGCCAGCAGCCAAGATGGTGGGTTTTACGAGCAGTACTTC.

Comments on this clonotype: A junction end diverges from the germline sequence, so it may reflect a read error. The chain has TRBV24-1 and TRBJ2-1, with D possibly TRBD2 on 5 matching bases. The germline V gene has CDR1 KGHDR and CDR2 SFDVKD. This CDR3 has 15 amino acids. CDR3 amino acids: CAASDLRGSYNEQFF. CDR3 DNA: TGTGCCGCCAGTGATTTACGGGGCTCCTACAATGAGCAGTTCTTC.

This clonotype was counted a few times. V gene TRBV20-1 combines with J gene TRBJ1-5; 7 nucleotides align to TRBD1. Germline loops: CDR1 DFQATT, CDR2 SNEGSKA (reference sequence). This CDR3 has 15 residues. J was trimmed by 0 bases and V by 6 bases; bases with no gene match: 8. In nucleotides, the CDR3 is TGCAGTGCGAGACAGGGAGGGTATAGCAATCAGCCCCAGCATTTT. Translated: CSARQGGYSNQPQHF.

The chain is built from TRBV6-1 and TRBJ2-7, with no clear D. The germline V gene encodes CDR1 MNHNS and CDR2 SASEGT. The CDR3 is 10 amino acids. V was trimmed by 3 bases and J by 6 bases, leaving 3 bases between them. CDR3 protein: CASSDFEQYF. For the CDR3, the DNA is TGTGCCAGCAGTGATTTCGAGCAGTACTTC.

The chain is built from TRBV30 and TRBJ2-2; D is ambiguous. Germline lookup yields CDR1 GTSNPN and CDR2 SVGIG (reference sequence). The CDR3 has 13 residues. The germline V and J ends were trimmed by 2 bases and 4 bases, with 8 bases remaining between them. The CDR3 DNA sequence: TGTGCCTGGAGTTGGGGTCGCACCGGGGAGCTGTTTTTT. Amino acid sequence: CAWSWGRTGELFF.

This rearrangement joins TRBV6-2 or TRBV6-3 to TRBJ1-2; D remains unclear. Between the trimmed V and J ends, which lost 0 bases and 8 bases, there was a span of 10 bases. The CDR3 consists of 13 residues. Looked up from germline, CDR1 is MNHEY and CDR2 is SVGEGT. CDR3 region: CASSYSRWEGYTF. CDR3 in DNA: TGTGCCAGCAGTTACTCGAGGTGGGAAGGCTACACCTTC.

This sequence joins TRBV20-1 and TRBJ2-1; unclear D gene. This CDR3 region has 12 residues. The germline CDR1 and CDR2 sequences are DFQATT and SNEGSKA (reference sequence). Trimming took 3 bases from V and 5 from J, leaving 8 bases between them. CDR3 coding DNA: TGCAGTGCTAGTTCCCCCAACAATGAGCAGTTCTTC. Protein product: CSASSPNNEQFF.

This clonotype was seen only a few times. This chain connects TRBV5-1 to TRBJ2-1, with 10 bases that match TRBD2. Per germline, CDR1 SGHRS and CDR2 YFSETQ. V trimming: 4 bases; J trimming: 4 bases; junction bases outside the gene matches: 5. The CDR3 is made up of 15 amino acids. Written as DNA, the CDR3 is TGCGCCAGCAGCACTCAGCGGGGGGGATACAATGAGCAGTTCTTC. Translation gives CASSTQRGGYNEQFF.

A single count supports this clonotype. This chain uses TRBV28 with TRBJ2-3; tentative D call: TRBD1 (5 bases). CDR1 is MDHEN, CDR2 SYDVKM, per germline. This CDR3 contains 13 residues. The germline V and J ends were trimmed by 5 bases and 6 bases, with 12 bases remaining between them. The CDR3 bases are TGTGCCAGCAGTCCCTTAGGGGCGGATACGCAGTATTTT. This sequence encodes CASSPLGADTQYF. The full variable domain, completed using reference TRBV28 and TRBJ2-3, is DVKVTQSSRYLVKRTGEKVFLECVQDMDHENMFWYRQDPGLGLRLIYFSYDVKMKEKGDIPEGYSVSREKKERFSLILESASTNQTSMYLCASSPLGADTQYFGPGTRLTVL.

This clonotype was seen more than once but under ten times. The rearrangement uses TRBV2 and TRBJ2-6; D is unresolved. V was cut by 4 bases and J by 0 bases, with 10 bases left in between. The CDR3 is 16 residues long. Looked up from germline, CDR1 is SNHLY and CDR2 is FYNNEI. CDR3 sequence reads: CASSAPEPSGANVLTF. The CDR3, as DNA: TGTGCCAGCAGTGCCCCTGAACCCTCTGGGGCCAACGTCCTGACTTTC.

This clonotype was observed a handful of times. V usage is TRBV7-2 and J usage is TRBJ2-5; no definite D call. Trimming cost V 2 bases and J 3 bases, with 10 bases left between them. The CDR3 consists of 14 residues. Germline V gene lookup returns CDR1 SGHTA and CDR2 FQGNSA. The CDR3 coding sequence is TGTGCCAGCAGCTTATTTGGCAGAGAAGAGACCCAGTACTTC. This translates into CASSLFGREETQYF. The full variable domain, its missing parts supplied by reference TRBV7-2 and TRBJ2-5, is GAGVSQSPSNKVTEKGKDVELRCDPISGHTALYWYRQSLGQGLEFLIYFQGNSAPDKSGLPSDRFSAERTGGSVSTLTIQRTQQEDSAVYLCASSLFGREETQYFGPGTRLLVL.

This chain uses TRBV5-6 with TRBJ2-7, with TRBD1 matching 7 bases. The CDR3 loop spans 16 amino acids. CDR1 SGHDT and CDR2 YYEEEE come from the germline V gene. Trimming cost V 3 bases and J 1 base; bases outside gene matches: 10. This chain's CDR3 is CASSSRRTGRSYEQYF. In DNA, the CDR3 is TGTGCCAGCAGCTCGCGTCGGACAGGACGTTCCTACGAGCAGTACTTC.

V usage is TRBV7-2 and J usage is TRBJ2-3, with 7 nucleotides matching TRBD2. Germline values: CDR1 SGHTA, CDR2 FQGNSA. CDR3 length: 14 amino acids. With 2 bases clipped from V and 6 bases from J, the junction kept 5 bases outside the gene matches. For the CDR3, the DNA is TGTGCCAGCAGCTTACGGGAGGTCCGTGATACGCAGTATTTT. Its protein is CASSLREVRDTQYF.

The CDR3 sequence is CASSLYRDYDNEQFF. The DNA for the CDR3 is TGCGCCAGCAGCTTATACAGAGACTACGACAATGAGCAGTTCTTC. V and J are TRBV5-1 and TRBJ2-1; tentative D call: TRBD2 (5 bases). This CDR3 is built from 15 residues. V lost 2 bases and J 5 bases, leaving 14 bases between the germline ends. Germline loops: CDR1 SGHRS, CDR2 YFSETQ.

The genes are TRBV20-1 and TRBJ2-1; D is possibly TRBD2 (6 bases). This CDR3 comprises 14 residues. The germline V and J ends were trimmed by 6 bases and 7 bases, with 19 bases remaining between them. CDR1 and CDR2 from the germline V gene are DFQATT and SNEGSKA (reference sequence). The CDR3 sequence is CSADGGTSGNEQFF. As DNA, the CDR3 is TGCAGTGCAGACGGCGGGACGTCAGGGAATGAGCAGTTCTTC.

This chain uses TRBV11-1 with TRBJ2-3; D call uncertain. The CDR3 spans 13 residues. The V end was cut by 6 bases, the J end by 4 bases, with 11 bases between. In germline, CDR1 is SGHAT, CDR2 FQDESV (reference sequence). This chain's CDR3 is CASSASQADTQYF. The CDR3 nucleotides are TGTGCCAGCAGTGCAAGTCAGGCAGATACGCAGTATTTT. Combining the CDR3 with reference TRBV11-1 and TRBJ2-3 gives the whole variable domain EAEVAQSPRYKITEKSQAVAFWCDPISGHATLYWYRQILGQGPELLVQFQDESVVDDSQLPKDRFSAERLKGVDSTLKIQPAELGDSAMYLCASSASQADTQYFGPGTRLTVL.

The sample holds a few counts of this clonotype. This rearrangement joins TRBV10-3 to TRBJ2-1; TRBD2 aligns across 9 bases. Germline loops: CDR1 ENHRY, CDR2 SYGVKD. V lost 5 bases and J lost 2; bases outside the gene matches: 7. There are 16 residues in the CDR3. CDR3 region: CAISTAGGIAYNEQFF. The CDR3, as DNA: TGTGCCATCAGTACAGCGGGGGGTATAGCCTACAATGAGCAGTTCTTC.

The J gene is TRBJ2-7, the V gene TRBV20-1; 7 bases match TRBD1. The junction had 2 bases not matched to a gene; V was cut back by 6 bases and J by 0 bases. Germline CDR1 is DFQATT and CDR2 is SNEGSKA (reference sequence). The CDR3 spans 12 residues. CDR3 protein: CSAAGGSYEQYF. CDR3 DNA: TGCAGTGCAGCAGGGGGCTCCTACGAGCAGTACTTC.

This chain uses TRBV6-2 or TRBV6-3 with TRBJ2-7; TRBD1 agrees at 7 bases. The J call is doubtful: the DNA matches TRBJ2-5 better. CDR1 and CDR2 (germline): MNHEY, SVGEGT. CDR3 length: 13 amino acids. The CDR3 DNA is TGTGCCAACAAACGGGACAGAAGAGAGACCCAGTACTTC. It codes for CANKRDRRETQYF.

This clonotype was detected only a few times. This chain connects TRBV25-1 to TRBJ2-1; no clear D gene. Looked up from germline, CDR1 is MGHDK and CDR2 is SYGVNS. The CDR3 spans 12 residues. V lost 7 bases and J lost 6, with 10 bases in between. The CDR3 sequence is CASKVVSNEQFF. The CDR3 DNA follows: TGTGCCAGCAAGGTGGTCAGCAATGAGCAGTTCTTC.